Below are 29 T cell receptor beta chains sequenced from a single sample in a study of blood T cell repertoires in COVID-19. This table comes from immunoSEQ multiplex PCR, and its TCRdb copy is limited to in-frame clones, with some not included. The sample lists tens of thousands of clones; 80% were seen once. The sample consisted of peripheral blood. These receptors all stem from a woman between 70 and 85 years old with acute or convalescent COVID-19.

This rearrangement joins TRBV10-3 to TRBJ2-1; 8 bases are shared with TRBD2. This CDR3 comprises 14 residues. Looked up from germline, CDR1 is ENHRY and CDR2 is SYGVKD. Germline trimming cut 3 bases from V and 9 bases from J; bases unmatched to any gene: 7. The CDR3 DNA is TGTGCCATCAGTGACGGCGGGGGGACCCCTGAGCAGTTCTTC. Translation: CAISDGGGTPEQFF.

Here the CDR3 DNA reads TGTGCCATCAGTGAGTTCAGACTAGCGGGGGCAGATACGCAGTATTTT. Translation gives CAISEFRLAGADTQYF. The rearrangement uses TRBV10-3 and TRBJ2-3, with 12 bases fitting TRBD2. Germline loops: CDR1 ENHRY, CDR2 SYGVKD. V dropped 1 base and J dropped 4; count of bases not matched to a gene: 3. The CDR3 has 16 amino acids.

V and J are TRBV6-2 or TRBV6-3 and TRBJ2-3; D is unclear. The CDR3 runs to 18 residues. Trimming pared 4 bases from V and 3 bases from J, leaving 23 bases between. CDR1 and CDR2 from the germline V gene are MNHEY and SVGEGT. CDR3 region: CASSWSLTRNRGTDTQYF. The CDR3 nucleotides read TGTGCCAGCAGTTGGAGCCTCACACGGAACCGTGGAACAGATACGCAGTATTTT.

The chain is built from TRBV9 and TRBJ2-2; D is undetermined. This CDR3 has 14 amino acids. V dropped 2 bases and J dropped 3 bases, with 8 bases sitting between them. Germline V CDR1 and CDR2: SGDLS, YYNGEE. This CDR3 reads CASSVSQYTGELFF. DNA for the CDR3: TGTGCCAGCAGCGTCTCGCAGTACACCGGGGAGCTGTTTTTT. The variable domain in full, completed from reference TRBV9 and TRBJ2-2, reads DSGVTQTPKHLITATGQRVTLRCSPRSGDLSVYWYQQSLDQGLQFLIQYYNGEERAKGNILERFSAQQFPDLHSELNLSSLELGDSALYFCASSVSQYTGELFFGEGSRLTVL.

About this clone: This specimen includes other DNA sequences encoding the same CDR3. This sequence joins TRBV27 and TRBJ1-6; no firm D call. CDR1 is MNHEY and CDR2 is SMNVEV in the germline V gene (reference sequence). CDR3 length: 17 amino acids. The V gene lost 3 bases and the J gene lost 0 bases, with 12 bases spanning the gap. CDR3 sequence: CASSLSTGSSYNSPLHF. The CDR3 DNA sequence: TGTGCCAGCAGTTTGTCGACTGGGAGCTCCTATAATTCACCCCTCCACTTT.

This clone was seen repeatedly, ten times or more. This chain joins TRBV7-3 and TRBJ1-1; no firm D call. This CDR3 comprises 13 residues. The germline CDR1 and CDR2 sequences are SGHTA and FQGTGA. Trimming removed 1 base from V and 1 base from J, with 4 bases in between. Here the CDR3 reads CASSLNKNTEAFF. As DNA, the CDR3 is TGTGCCAGCAGCTTAAACAAGAACACTGAAGCTTTCTTT.

The rearrangement links TRBV10-3 to TRBJ1-2; tentative D call: TRBD1 (5 bases). CDR1 is ENHRY, CDR2 SYGVKD, per germline. V was shortened by 0 bases and J by 8 bases, with 7 bases between the two germline ends. The CDR3 totals 12 residues. CDR3 nucleotide sequence: TGTGCCATCAGTGAGTCTGGGGGGGGCTACACCTTC. Residues: CAISESGGGYTF.

The chain carries TRBV19 and TRBJ2-1, with D hard to call. V lost 1 base and J lost 0, with 10 bases in between. CDR3 size: 16 residues. The germline V gene has CDR1 LNHDA and CDR2 SQIVND (reference sequence). The CDR3 sequence is CASSIVGSSSYNEQFF. DNA for the CDR3: TGTGCCAGTAGTATAGTTGGTAGTAGCTCCTACAATGAGCAGTTCTTC.

The chain couples TRBV27 to TRBJ1-4, with a tentative D call TRBD1 (6 bases). The V end was cut by 3 bases, the J end by 4 bases, with 12 bases between. This CDR3 has 15 residues. CDR1 and CDR2 (germline): MNHEY, SMNVEV (reference sequence). The CDR3, as DNA: TGTGCCAGCAGTTTTGGACAGCCTGGTAATGAAAAACTGTTTTTT. Translated, it gives CASSFGQPGNEKLFF.

The V and J genes are TRBV5-1 and TRBJ1-4; no firm D call. CDR1 is SGHRS and CDR2 is YFSETQ in the germline V gene. The V and J ends lost 0 bases and 7 bases respectively, with 7 bases between them. The CDR3 has 13 residues. Here the CDR3 DNA reads TGCGCCAGCAGCTTGGCCTGGAGTGAAAAACTGTTTTTT. This sequence encodes CASSLAWSEKLFF.

The V gene is TRBV25-1, the J gene TRBJ1-2, with D possibly TRBD1 on 5 matching bases. Trimming pared 7 bases from V and 8 bases from J, leaving 26 bases between. CDR1 and CDR2 (germline): MGHDK, SYGVNS. This CDR3 has 16 residues. The CDR3 loop reads CASTKVGEAKGRGYTF. CDR3 nucleotides: TGTGCCAGCACCAAAGTAGGGGAGGCGAAGGGTCGGGGCTACACCTTC.

The chain employs TRBV7-2 and TRBJ1-2, with a possible D match to TRBD1 (5 bases). Germline CDR1 is SGHTA and CDR2 is FQGNSA. V was clipped by 4 bases and J by 4 bases, with 19 bases between them. The CDR3 is 16 residues long. CDR3 in DNA: TGTGCCAGCAGCTCAGGTGGGGCAGGGATGGGCTATGGCTACACCTTC. Its protein is CASSSGGAGMGYGYTF.

The chain uses TRBV7-9 and TRBJ2-1, with D possibly matching TRBD2 (6 bases). Germline lookup yields CDR1 SEHNR and CDR2 FQNEAQ (reference sequence). The CDR3 is made up of 16 amino acids. Trimming stripped 5 bases from V and 12 bases from J, with 26 bases between. CDR3 residues: CASSHPGGRGEGPQFF. The CDR3 DNA is TGTGCCAGCAGCCACCCCGGAGGGCGGGGAGAGGGTCCGCAGTTCTTC.

V is TRBV9 and J is TRBJ1-2, with 7 bases fitting TRBD1. Germline loops: CDR1 SGDLS, CDR2 YYNGEE. The CDR3 runs to 17 residues. With V trimmed by 1 base and J by 5 bases, 14 bases remained unmatched. The CDR3 loop is CASSVLRGSGTAYGYTF. The CDR3 DNA reads as TGTGCCAGCAGCGTATTAAGGGGATCCGGGACAGCATATGGCTACACCTTC.

This clone has just a few counts. The chain employs TRBV9 and TRBJ1-2; the D is unclear. Trimming removed 4 bases from V and 2 bases from J, with 9 bases in between. Germline CDR1 is SGDLS and CDR2 is YYNGEE. This CDR3 comprises 13 residues. DNA for the CDR3: TGTGCCAGCAGCCCAGGAGGGAACTATGGCTACACCTTC. This encodes CASSPGGNYGYTF.

This clone was detected once. V gene TRBV24-1 combines with J gene TRBJ2-2, with 8 bases lining up with TRBD1. The CDR3 spans 16 residues. The V gene end was trimmed by 4 bases and the J gene end by 1 base; junction bases not matched to a gene: 4. Germline V gene lookup returns CDR1 KGHDR and CDR2 SFDVKD. In DNA form, the CDR3 reads TGTGCCACCAGTGAAACGGGACAGGTGAACACCGGGGAGCTGTTTTTT. It yields the protein CATSETGQVNTGELFF.

This sequence joins TRBV7-2 and TRBJ2-7; weak D call: TRBD2 (6 bases). With 1 base removed from V and 6 bases from J, the gap between germline ends came to 19 bases. The CDR3 has 16 amino acids. Germline V gene data show CDR1 as SGHTA and CDR2 as FQGNSA. The CDR3 region is CASSLGSSAGKSEQYF. For the CDR3, the DNA is TGTGCCAGCAGCTTAGGGTCTAGCGCCGGGAAGAGCGAGCAGTACTTC.

V and J are TRBV18 and TRBJ1-5; 9 bases line up with TRBD1. The CDR3 runs to 15 residues. After removal of 4 bases from V and 6 bases from J, the junction contained 7 bases not matched to a gene. CDR1 is KGHSH, CDR2 LQKENI, per germline. The DNA for the CDR3 is TGTGCCAGCTCACTGGGGACAGGGTTTGTTCAGCCCCAGCATTTT. Protein: CASSLGTGFVQPQHF.

This rearrangement joins TRBV7-2 to TRBJ1-5; the match to TRBD1 covers 7 bases. The J segment lost 7 bases and the V segment lost 5 bases, leaving 5 bases of the junction unmatched. CDR1 and CDR2 from the germline V gene are SGHTA and FQGNSA. This CDR3 is built from 13 residues. Here the CDR3 reads CASSLDRVQPQHF. The CDR3 DNA follows: TGTGCCAGCAGCCTAGACAGGGTACAGCCCCAGCATTTT.

The J gene is TRBJ1-6, the V gene TRBV14; D uncertain. This CDR3 region has 14 residues. V was cut by 4 bases and J by 9 bases, with 13 bases left in between. CDR1 SGHDN and CDR2 FVKESK come from the germline V gene. The CDR3 sequence: CASSPSLRISPLHF. In DNA, the CDR3 is TGTGCCAGCAGCCCATCACTGCGGATTTCACCCCTCCACTTT. Based on the CDR3 plus reference TRBV14 and TRBJ1-6, the full variable domain is EAGVTQFPSHSVIEKGQTVTLRCDPISGHDNLYWYRRVMGKEIKFLLHFVKESKQDESGMPNNRFLAERTGGTYSTLKVQPAELEDSGVYFCASSPSLRISPLHFGNGTRLTVT.

This chain uses TRBV7-2 with TRBJ2-1, with TRBD2 identical over 7 bases. V trimming: 1 base; J trimming: 5 bases; junction bases outside the gene matches: 2. The CDR3 runs to 14 residues. Germline V lookup: CDR1 SGHTA, CDR2 FQGNSA. The CDR3 DNA reads as TGTGCCAGCAGCTTAGTGGGGGGGAACAATGAGCAGTTCTTC. Translating gives CASSLVGGNNEQFF.

As concerns this clone: Other nucleotide sequences from this sample produce the same CDR3. The rearrangement uses TRBV7-6 and TRBJ2-7; D is possibly TRBD1 (7 bases). Germline assignment: CDR1 SGHVS and CDR2 FNYEAQ. The CDR3 extends over 15 amino acids. V lost 0 bases and J lost 1, with 10 bases in between. The chain's CDR3 is CASSLASGGSYEQYF. For the CDR3, the DNA is TGTGCCAGCAGCTTAGCATCAGGGGGGTCCTACGAGCAGTACTTC.

J is TRBJ2-5 and V is TRBV6-2 or TRBV6-3; 8 bases align to TRBD2. V dropped 5 bases and J dropped 2; count of bases not matched to a gene: 10. The CDR3 spans 16 residues. The germline V gene has CDR1 MNHEY and CDR2 SVGEGT. The CDR3 protein is CASSHPGLALQETQYF. CDR3 coding DNA: TGTGCCAGCAGTCACCCCGGACTAGCTTTACAAGAGACCCAGTACTTC.

Note on this clone: An end of the junction does not agree with germline; a read error may underlie this. J is TRBJ2-1 and V is TRBV7-7, with TRBD2 matching over 8 bases. The germline gives CDR1 SSHAT, CDR2 FNYEAQ (reference sequence). The CDR3 is made up of 14 amino acids. CDR3 protein: CASSLNGGDNEQFF. CDR3 DNA: TGTGCTAGCAGCTTAAACGGGGGGGACAATGAGCAGTTCTTC.

In DNA, the CDR3 is TGTGCCAGCAGCTTGGACTATACCACAGCGAACACCGGGGAGCTGTTTTTT. Its protein is CASSLDYTTANTGELFF. The chain recombines TRBV7-2 with TRBJ2-2; weak D call: TRBD2 (6 bases). Germline assignment: CDR1 SGHTA and CDR2 FQGNSA. This CDR3 has 17 residues. Trimming removed 3 bases at V and 0 bases at J, with 14 bases between.

This clone was detected a few times. This chain links TRBV5-1 with TRBJ2-5; 8 bases line up with TRBD1. V was clipped by 3 bases and J by 7 bases; unmatched bases: 8. CDR3 size: 14 residues. Germline CDR1 is SGHRS and CDR2 is YFSETQ. The CDR3, as DNA: TGCGCCAGCAGCTGGACAGGGAATATAGGGACCCAGTACTTC. It is translated as CASSWTGNIGTQYF. Full variable domain (outside the CDR3, taken from reference TRBV5-1 and TRBJ2-5): KAGVTQTPRYLIKTRGQQVTLSCSPISGHRSVSWYQQTPGQGLQFLFEYFSETQRNKGNFPGRFSGRQFSNSRSEMNVSTLELGDSALYLCASSWTGNIGTQYFGPGTRLLVL.

V is TRBV5-4 and J is TRBJ2-3; D is perhaps TRBD2 (5 bases). CDR1 SGHNT and CDR2 YYREEE come from the germline V gene (reference sequence). This CDR3 comprises 16 residues. V was pared by 0 bases and J by 0 bases, with 11 bases between. The CDR3 region is CASSLEPSRSTDTQYF. The DNA for the CDR3 is TGTGCCAGCAGCTTGGAGCCTAGCCGTAGCACAGATACGCAGTATTTT.

This chain links TRBV4-2 with TRBJ1-4; tentative D call: TRBD1 (6 bases). This CDR3 has 16 residues. The V end was cut by 2 bases, the J end by 0 bases, with 10 bases between. Germline loops: CDR1 LGHNA, CDR2 YNFKEQ. The CDR3 reads CASSQPWTATNEKLFF. CDR3 sequence (DNA): TGTGCCAGCAGCCAACCTTGGACAGCAACTAATGAAAAACTGTTTTTT.

The table lists this clone with a few counts. The chain combines TRBV4-1 with TRBJ1-1; D not certain. V lost 3 bases and J 1 base, leaving 15 bases between the germline ends. CDR3 length equals 16 residues. CDR1 MGHRA and CDR2 YSYEKL come from the germline V gene. The CDR3 region has the DNA TGCGCCAGCAGCCAGGCTGGACTCGGGCGGAACACTGAAGCTTTCTTT. Translating gives CASSQAGLGRNTEAFF.